This T cell receptor beta chain appears in the sequencing data of a study of T-cell memory formation after mild COVID-19. Findings and limits, study-wide: Later expanders leaned CD4+, whereas day 15 to 85 contracting clones were balanced CD4/CD8.

The sample holds a few counts of this clonotype. No antigen is known for it. Germline loops: CDR1 DFQATT, CDR2 SNEGSKA (reference sequence). The CDR3 is 13 residues long. Trimming pared 6 bases from V and 5 bases from J, leaving 16 bases between. Each CDR3 protein gets one entry after TCRdb re-called the 5' RACE reads with MiXCR. The data contain tens of thousands of distinct CDR3 sequences, roughly 16% of them singletons. The chain carries TRBV20-1 and TRBJ2-5; D remains ambiguous. Sequencing was carried out using PBMCs or a T cell subset sorted from them (not recorded which). The receptor was isolated from a man between 18 and 35 years old who had mild COVID-19 (a few samples of this study predate the infection). Cell type and time point are not known. The CDR3, as DNA: TGCAGTGCGTCCCCGCTAGGGCCGGAGACCCAGTACTTC. Residues: CSASPLGPETQYF.